Shown below are 18 T cell receptor beta chains from a single sample sequenced in a study of post-analysis software for immune sequencing data. Their cognate antigens are unknown. General study findings and limits: Included in a set of roughly five TRBV segments more frequent in patients than controls were TRBV5-6, TRBV5-1 and TRBV20-1.

The TCR beta cDNA libraries contained unique molecular identifiers. MiXCR, applied by TCRdb to the PCR reads, yields one record per CDR3 protein. Among approximately 770,000 distinct CDR3 sequences listed, about half were seen once. The specimen sequenced was blood. The source is a girl between 5 and 17 years old with multiple sclerosis.

The chain couples TRBV20-1 to TRBJ2-7, with D possibly being TRBD1 or TRBD2 (5 bases each). The J call may be mistaken, given a closer DNA end match to TRBJ2-5. The CDR3 runs 16 residues. CDR1 is DFQATT, CDR2 SNEGSKA, per germline (reference sequence). CDR3 amino acids: CSARDGTVLPGETQYF. DNA for the CDR3: TGCAGTGCTAGAGATGGGACGGTCCTCCCGGGGGAGACCCAGTACTTC.

Worth noting for this clonotype: One junction end does not reproduce the germline sequence, and a read error may be involved. The V call is TRBV7-6, the J call TRBJ2-1; D possibly corresponds to TRBD2 (5 bases). This CDR3 comprises 13 residues. CDR1 SGHVS and CDR2 FNYEAQ come from the germline V gene. The CDR3 bases are TGCGCCAGCAGCGGAGTATTATACAATGAGCAGTTCTTC. Its protein product is CASSGVLYNEQFF.

The J gene is TRBJ2-3, the V gene TRBV5-1, with TRBD2 identical over 8 bases. CDR3 size: 19 residues. Per the germline V gene, CDR1 is SGHRS and CDR2 is YFSETQ. V lost 3 bases to trimming and J lost 4 bases; unmatched junction nucleotides: 19. The CDR3 here is CASSSWGQREIYSADTQYF. The CDR3 DNA reads TGCGCCAGCAGCTCTTGGGGCCAGCGGGAGATTTATAGCGCAGATACGCAGTATTTT.

The V gene is TRBV11-3, the J gene TRBJ2-3; unclear D gene. CDR3 size: 14 residues. Germline CDR1 reads SGHNT; CDR2 reads YENEEA. V dropped 1 base and J dropped 3 bases, with 8 bases sitting between them. The CDR3 region has the DNA TGTGCCAGCAGCTTAGGGACCCTGACAGATACGCAGTATTTT. Translated, it gives CASSLGTLTDTQYF.

This chain links TRBV6-6 with TRBJ2-3; D is perhaps TRBD1 (5 bases). V was pared by 0 bases and J by 3 bases, with 10 bases between. The CDR3 consists of 15 residues. Germline CDR1 reads MNHNY; CDR2 reads SVGAGI (reference sequence). CDR3 sequence: CASSYSGRETDTQYF. The CDR3 DNA reads TGTGCCAGCAGTTACTCGGGCAGGGAAACAGATACGCAGTATTTT.

V gene TRBV12-3 or TRBV12-4 combines with J gene TRBJ1-1; D is ambiguous. There are 12 residues in the CDR3. The V gene lost 2 bases and the J gene lost 7 bases, with 8 bases spanning the gap. The CDR3 loop is CASSLFGGEAFF. CDR3 DNA: TGTGCCAGCAGTTTATTCGGAGGTGAAGCTTTCTTT.

The rearrangement links TRBV7-8 to TRBJ1-2; D gene ambiguous. Trimming removed 8 bases at V and 8 bases at J, with 21 bases between. Per the germline V gene, CDR1 is SGHVS and CDR2 is FQNEAQ. This CDR3 is built from 14 residues. Here the CDR3 reads CASSPPSQEGGYTF. The CDR3 DNA reads TGTGCCAGCTCACCACCGTCGCAGGAGGGAGGCTACACCTTC.

This clonotype was counted between two and nine times. V is TRBV4-3 and J is TRBJ2-1; D call uncertain. This CDR3 has 13 amino acids. V was cut by 0 bases and J by 10 bases, with 10 bases left in between. Germline CDR1 is LGHNA and CDR2 is YSLEER. In DNA, the CDR3 is TGCGCCAGCAGCCAAGATGTTACTGGCGAGCAGTTCTTC. This sequence encodes CASSQDVTGEQFF.

The chain employs TRBV27 and TRBJ2-5; possible D gene TRBD1, 5 bases. V was trimmed by 5 bases and J by 2 bases, leaving 12 bases between them. CDR3 length: 14 amino acids. Germline V gives CDR1 MNHEY, CDR2 SMNVEV (reference sequence). The CDR3 DNA is TGTGCCAGCAGTGCCACAGGCCTACAAGAGACCCAGTACTTC. Its translation: CASSATGLQETQYF.

V gene TRBV10-3 combines with J gene TRBJ2-5, with D possibly matching TRBD1 (5 bases). The CDR3 covers 15 residues. V lost 5 bases, J lost 5 bases, and 18 bases lay in between. CDR1 and CDR2 (germline): ENHRY, SYGVKD. CDR3 sequence: CAISPTDRSGETQYF. The CDR3 nucleotides read TGTGCCATCAGTCCGACAGATCGGAGTGGGGAGACCCAGTACTTC.

This chain uses TRBV15 with TRBJ2-5, with 8 bases lining up with TRBD2. Trimming removed 5 bases from V and 3 bases from J; junction bases left unmatched: 8. Germline V gene data show CDR1 as LNHNV and CDR2 as YYDKDF (reference sequence). This CDR3 is 15 amino acids long. CDR3 DNA: TGTGCCACCAGCGTAAGCGGGAGAGGGAAAGAGACCCAGTACTTC. Its translation: CATSVSGRGKETQYF. Full variable domain (remainder filled in from reference TRBV15 and TRBJ2-5): DAMVIQNPRYQVTQFGKPVTLSCSQTLNHNVMYWYQQKSSQAPKLLFHYYDKDFNNEADTPDNFQSRRPNTSFCFLDIRSPGLGDTAMYLCATSVSGRGKETQYFGPGTRLLVL.

The chain uses TRBV9 and TRBJ2-7; the D is unclear. CDR3 length: 16 residues. The ends were cut back, 0 bases at V and 1 base at J, with 14 bases in the middle. Looked up from germline, CDR1 is SGDLS and CDR2 is YYNGEE. The CDR3 protein is CASSVGPGTQSYEQYF. The CDR3, as DNA: TGTGCCAGCAGCGTAGGCCCCGGAACTCAGTCCTACGAGCAGTACTTC.

This clonotype occurred a few times. The chain employs TRBV4-1 and TRBJ2-3; the D is unclear. Germline V gives CDR1 MGHRA, CDR2 YSYEKL. This CDR3 is 13 amino acids long. The ends were cut back, 0 bases at V and 5 bases at J, with 6 bases in the middle. The chain's CDR3 is CASSQEPGDTQYF. As DNA, the CDR3 is TGCGCCAGCAGCCAAGAGCCGGGAGATACGCAGTATTTT.

This clonotype turned up a few times. The chain uses TRBV7-2 and TRBJ1-1, with 8 bases lining up with TRBD1. With 1 base clipped from V and 6 bases from J, the junction kept 7 bases outside the gene matches. Germline values: CDR1 SGHTA, CDR2 FQGNSA. The CDR3 contains 15 residues. The CDR3 protein is CASSLGIQGAAEAFF. The CDR3 DNA is TGTGCCAGCAGCTTAGGAATTCAGGGGGCGGCTGAAGCTTTCTTT.

The chain is built from TRBV12-3 or TRBV12-4 and TRBJ2-7; 7 bases map to TRBD1. CDR3 length: 13 residues. With V trimmed by 6 bases and J by 6 bases, 8 bases remained unmatched. Here the CDR3 reads CASSYRGRSEQYF. As DNA, the CDR3 is TGTGCCAGCAGCTACAGGGGACGGTCCGAGCAGTACTTC.

The rearrangement links TRBV7-8 to TRBJ2-7, with 8 bases lining up with TRBD1. Germline-derived CDR1 and CDR2 are SGHVS and FQNEAQ. V was clipped by 4 bases and J by 0 bases; unmatched bases: 11. The CDR3 is 17 amino acids. CDR3 sequence reads: CASSSLRQGSFSYEQYF. CDR3 sequence (DNA): TGTGCCAGCAGCTCCCTCAGACAGGGGTCCTTCTCCTACGAGCAGTACTTC.

The chain carries TRBV5-1 and TRBJ1-2, with a tentative D call TRBD1 (5 bases). CDR3 size: 13 residues. Per the germline V gene, CDR1 is SGHRS and CDR2 is YFSETQ. V was pared by 1 base and J by 6 bases, with 10 bases between. The CDR3 DNA follows: TGCGCCAGCAGCTTGAGGCAGGGCGATGGCTACACCTTC. Amino acids: CASSLRQGDGYTF. The variable domain in full, completed from reference TRBV5-1 and TRBJ1-2, reads KAGVTQTPRYLIKTRGQQVTLSCSPISGHRSVSWYQQTPGQGLQFLFEYFSETQRNKGNFPGRFSGRQFSNSRSEMNVSTLELGDSALYLCASSLRQGDGYTFGSGTRLTVV.

This clonotype was seen a handful of times. The chain links TRBV5-1 to TRBJ2-1; D assignment may be TRBD1 or TRBD2 (5 bases each). Germline V gives CDR1 SGHRS, CDR2 YFSETQ. Trimming removed 3 bases at V and 1 base at J, with 11 bases between. This CDR3 is 15 amino acids long. CDR3 in DNA: TGCGCCAGCAGCTCCGGGACCCCTTCCTACAATGAGCAGTTCTTC. It encodes CASSSGTPSYNEQFF.